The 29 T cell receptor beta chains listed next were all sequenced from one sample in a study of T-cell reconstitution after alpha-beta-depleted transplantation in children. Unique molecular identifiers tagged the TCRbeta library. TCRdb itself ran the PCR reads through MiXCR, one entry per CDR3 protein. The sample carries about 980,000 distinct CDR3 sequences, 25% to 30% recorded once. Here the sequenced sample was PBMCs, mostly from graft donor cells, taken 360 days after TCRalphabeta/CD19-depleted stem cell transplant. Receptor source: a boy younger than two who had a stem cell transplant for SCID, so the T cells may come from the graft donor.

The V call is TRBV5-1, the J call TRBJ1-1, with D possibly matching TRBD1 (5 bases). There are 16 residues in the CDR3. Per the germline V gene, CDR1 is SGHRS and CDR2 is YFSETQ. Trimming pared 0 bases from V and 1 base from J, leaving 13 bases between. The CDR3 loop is CASSLDQGAKNTEAFF. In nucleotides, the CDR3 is TGCGCCAGCAGCTTGGATCAGGGTGCCAAGAACACTGAAGCTTTCTTT.

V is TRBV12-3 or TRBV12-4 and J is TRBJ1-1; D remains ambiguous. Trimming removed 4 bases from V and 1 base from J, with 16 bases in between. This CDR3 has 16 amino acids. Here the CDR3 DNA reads TGTGCCAGCAGTTCTGGCCTCGGGTTTTCGAACACTGAAGCTTTCTTT. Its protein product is CASSSGLGFSNTEAFF.

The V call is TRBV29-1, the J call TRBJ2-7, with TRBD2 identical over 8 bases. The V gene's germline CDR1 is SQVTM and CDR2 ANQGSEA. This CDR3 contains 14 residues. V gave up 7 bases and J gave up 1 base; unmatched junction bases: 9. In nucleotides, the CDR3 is TGCAGCGCCCTTCTAGCGGGCGGATCCTACGAGCAGTACTTC. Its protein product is CSALLAGGSYEQYF.

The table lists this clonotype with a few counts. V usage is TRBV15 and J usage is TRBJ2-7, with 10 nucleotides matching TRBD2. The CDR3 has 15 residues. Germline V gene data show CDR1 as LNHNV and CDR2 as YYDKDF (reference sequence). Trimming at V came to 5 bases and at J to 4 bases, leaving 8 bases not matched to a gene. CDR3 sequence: CATSGLSGGAYEQYF. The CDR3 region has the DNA TGTGCCACCAGCGGACTAAGCGGGGGGGCTTACGAGCAGTACTTC.

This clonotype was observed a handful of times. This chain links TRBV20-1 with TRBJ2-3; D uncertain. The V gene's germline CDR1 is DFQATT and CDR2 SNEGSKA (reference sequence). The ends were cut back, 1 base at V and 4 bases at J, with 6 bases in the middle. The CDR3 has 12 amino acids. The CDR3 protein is CSARVDSDTQYF. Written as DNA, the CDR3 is TGCAGTGCTAGAGTTGACTCAGATACGCAGTATTTT.

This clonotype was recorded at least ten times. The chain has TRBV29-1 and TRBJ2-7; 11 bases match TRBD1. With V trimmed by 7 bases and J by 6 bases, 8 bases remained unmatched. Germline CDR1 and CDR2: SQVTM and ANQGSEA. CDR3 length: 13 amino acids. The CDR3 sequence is CSGTGTGGGEQYF. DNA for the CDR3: TGCAGCGGCACCGGGACAGGGGGAGGCGAGCAGTACTTC.

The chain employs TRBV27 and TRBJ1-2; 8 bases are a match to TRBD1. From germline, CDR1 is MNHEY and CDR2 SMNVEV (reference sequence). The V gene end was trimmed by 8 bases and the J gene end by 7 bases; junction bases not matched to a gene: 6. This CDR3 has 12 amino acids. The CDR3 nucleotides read TGTGCCAGCGCTACAGGGGGGGGTGGCTACACCTTC. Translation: CASATGGGGYTF.

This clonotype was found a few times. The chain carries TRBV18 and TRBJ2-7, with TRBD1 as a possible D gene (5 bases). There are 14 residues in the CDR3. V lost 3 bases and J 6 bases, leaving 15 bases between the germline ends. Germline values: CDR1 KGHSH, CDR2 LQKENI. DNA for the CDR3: TGTGCCAGCTCACCGGAGCAGGGTATGACCGAGCAGTACTTC. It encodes CASSPEQGMTEQYF.

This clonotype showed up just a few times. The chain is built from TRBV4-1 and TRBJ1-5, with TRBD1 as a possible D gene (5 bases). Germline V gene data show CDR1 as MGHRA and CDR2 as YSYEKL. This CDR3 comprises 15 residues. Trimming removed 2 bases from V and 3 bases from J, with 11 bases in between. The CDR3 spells CASSQTQGTNQPQHF. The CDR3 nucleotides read TGCGCCAGCAGCCAAACCCAGGGAACCAATCAGCCCCAGCATTTT.

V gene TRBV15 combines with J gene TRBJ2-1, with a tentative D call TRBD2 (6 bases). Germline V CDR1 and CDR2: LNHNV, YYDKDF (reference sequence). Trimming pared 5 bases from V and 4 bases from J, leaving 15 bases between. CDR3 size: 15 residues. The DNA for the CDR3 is TGTGCCACCAGCCTTAGGGACTCCACATACAATGAGCAGTTCTTC. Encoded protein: CATSLRDSTYNEQFF.

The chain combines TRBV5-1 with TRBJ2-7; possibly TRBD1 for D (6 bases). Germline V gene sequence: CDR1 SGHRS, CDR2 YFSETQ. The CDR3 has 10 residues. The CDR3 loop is CASSLFPGQV. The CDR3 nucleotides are TGCGCCAGCAGCTTGTTTCCCGGACAGGTC.

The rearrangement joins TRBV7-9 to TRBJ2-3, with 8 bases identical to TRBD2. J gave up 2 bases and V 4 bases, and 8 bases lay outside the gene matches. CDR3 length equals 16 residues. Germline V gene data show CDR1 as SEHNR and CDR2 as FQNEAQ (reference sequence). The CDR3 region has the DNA TGTGCCAGCAGCTCCAGAGCGGGGGCTTACACAGATACGCAGTATTTT. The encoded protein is CASSSRAGAYTDTQYF.

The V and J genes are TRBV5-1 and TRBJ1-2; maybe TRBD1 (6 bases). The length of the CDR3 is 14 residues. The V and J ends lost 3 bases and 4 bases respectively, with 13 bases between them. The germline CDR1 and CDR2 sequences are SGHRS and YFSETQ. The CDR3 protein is CASSSTGSVYGYTF. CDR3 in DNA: TGCGCCAGCAGCTCGACAGGTTCGGTCTATGGCTACACCTTC.

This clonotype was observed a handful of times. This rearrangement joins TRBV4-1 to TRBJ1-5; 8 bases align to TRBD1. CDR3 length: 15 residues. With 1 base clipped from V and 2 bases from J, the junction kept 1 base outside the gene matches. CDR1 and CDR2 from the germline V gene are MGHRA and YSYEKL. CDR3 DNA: TGCGCCAGCAGCCAAGCAGGGGGCGGCAATCAGCCCCAGCATTTT. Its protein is CASSQAGGGNQPQHF.

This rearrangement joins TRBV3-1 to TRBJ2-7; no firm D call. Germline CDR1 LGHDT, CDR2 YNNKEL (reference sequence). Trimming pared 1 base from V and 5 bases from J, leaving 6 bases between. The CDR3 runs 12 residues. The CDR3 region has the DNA TGTGCCAGCAGCCAAGTAAGGGACGAGCAGTACTTC. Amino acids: CASSQVRDEQYF.

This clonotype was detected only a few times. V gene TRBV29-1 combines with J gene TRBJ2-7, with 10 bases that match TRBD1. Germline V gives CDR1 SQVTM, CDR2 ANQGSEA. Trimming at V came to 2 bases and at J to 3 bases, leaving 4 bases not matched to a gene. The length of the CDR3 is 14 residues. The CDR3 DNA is TGCAGCGTTGAAATCCGGGACAGGGGCTACGAGCAGTACTTC. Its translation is CSVEIRDRGYEQYF.

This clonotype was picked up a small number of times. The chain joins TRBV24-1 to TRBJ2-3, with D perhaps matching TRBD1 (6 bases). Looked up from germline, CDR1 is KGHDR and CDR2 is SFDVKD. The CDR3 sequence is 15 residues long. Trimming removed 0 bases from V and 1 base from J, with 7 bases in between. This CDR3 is CATSDLWTGTDTQYF. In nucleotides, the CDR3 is TGTGCCACCAGTGATTTGTGGACAGGCACAGATACGCAGTATTTT.

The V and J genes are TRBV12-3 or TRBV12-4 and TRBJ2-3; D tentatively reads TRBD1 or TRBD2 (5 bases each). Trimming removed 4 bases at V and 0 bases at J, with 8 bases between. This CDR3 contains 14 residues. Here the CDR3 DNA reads TGTGCCAGCAGTTCCGGGGACAGCACAGATACGCAGTATTTT. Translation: CASSSGDSTDTQYF.

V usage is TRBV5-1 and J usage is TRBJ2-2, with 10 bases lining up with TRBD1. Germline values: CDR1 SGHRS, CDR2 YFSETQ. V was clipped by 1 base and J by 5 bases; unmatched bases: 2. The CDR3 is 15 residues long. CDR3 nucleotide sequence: TGCGCCAGCAGCTTGTGGACAGGGGGGACCGGGGAGCTGTTTTTT. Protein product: CASSLWTGGTGELFF. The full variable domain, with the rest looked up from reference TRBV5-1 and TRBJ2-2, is KAGVTQTPRYLIKTRGQQVTLSCSPISGHRSVSWYQQTPGQGLQFLFEYFSETQRNKGNFPGRFSGRQFSNSRSEMNVSTLELGDSALYLCASSLWTGGTGELFFGEGSRLTVL.

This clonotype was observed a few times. This chain's CDR3 is CASSRTGLPYNEQFF. In DNA, the CDR3 is TGTGCCAGCAGTCGCACCGGGCTACCATACAATGAGCAGTTCTTC. This sequence joins TRBV6-2 or TRBV6-3 and TRBJ2-1; D is undetermined. The CDR3 spans 15 residues. The germline CDR1 and CDR2 sequences are MNHEY and SVGEGT. Trimming cost V 5 bases and J 4 bases, with 15 bases left between them.

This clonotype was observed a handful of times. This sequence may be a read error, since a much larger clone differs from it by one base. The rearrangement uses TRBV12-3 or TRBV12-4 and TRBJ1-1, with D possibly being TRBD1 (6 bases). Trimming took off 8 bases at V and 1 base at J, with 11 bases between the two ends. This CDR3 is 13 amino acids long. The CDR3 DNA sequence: TGTGCCAGCCGCCCGGACAGGAACACTGAAGCTTTCTTT. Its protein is CASRPDRNTEAFF.

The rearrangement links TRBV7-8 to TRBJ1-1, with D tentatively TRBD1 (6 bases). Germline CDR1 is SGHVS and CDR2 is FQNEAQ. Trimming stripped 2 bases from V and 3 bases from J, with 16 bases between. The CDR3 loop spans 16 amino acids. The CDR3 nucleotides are TGTGCCAGCAGCTTATGGTGGGGGGGGCGGGACACTGAAGCTTTCTTT. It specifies CASSLWWGGRDTEAFF.

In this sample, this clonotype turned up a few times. CDR3 coding DNA: TGTGCCAGCAGTTTTCGGGGGCTGGGGGACACTGAAGCTTTCTTT. As protein: CASSFRGLGDTEAFF. V gene TRBV28 combines with J gene TRBJ1-1; tentative D call: TRBD1 (6 bases). The germline V and J ends were trimmed by 3 bases and 3 bases, with 14 bases remaining between them. This CDR3 has 15 residues. Germline values: CDR1 MDHEN, CDR2 SYDVKM.

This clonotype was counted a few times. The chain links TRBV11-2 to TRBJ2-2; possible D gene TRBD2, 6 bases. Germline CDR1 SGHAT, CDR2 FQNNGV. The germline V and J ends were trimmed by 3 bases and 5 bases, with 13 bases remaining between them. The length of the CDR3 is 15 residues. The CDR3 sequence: CASSLLGTQTGELFF. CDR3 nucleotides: TGTGCCAGCAGCTTGCTGGGGACTCAAACCGGGGAGCTGTTTTTT.

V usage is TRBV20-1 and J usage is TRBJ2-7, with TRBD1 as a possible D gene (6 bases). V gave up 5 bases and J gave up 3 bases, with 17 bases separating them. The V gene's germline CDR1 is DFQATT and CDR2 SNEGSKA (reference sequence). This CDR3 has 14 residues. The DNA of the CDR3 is TGCAGTGCTCCCTACCAGGGGAGCTACTACGAGCAGTACTTC. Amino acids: CSAPYQGSYYEQYF.

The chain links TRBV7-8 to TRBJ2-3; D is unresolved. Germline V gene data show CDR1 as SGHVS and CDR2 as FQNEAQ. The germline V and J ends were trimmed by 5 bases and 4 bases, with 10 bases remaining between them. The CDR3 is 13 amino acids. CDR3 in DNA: TGTGCCAGCAGCCCGGTGTGGGCAGATACGCAGTATTTT. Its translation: CASSPVWADTQYF. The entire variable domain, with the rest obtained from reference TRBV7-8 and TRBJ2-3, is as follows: GAGVSQSPRYKVAKRGQDVALRCDPISGHVSLFWYQQALGQGPEFLTYFQNEAQLDKSGLPSDRFFAERPEGSVSTLKIQRTQQEDSAVYLCASSPVWADTQYFGPGTRLTVL.

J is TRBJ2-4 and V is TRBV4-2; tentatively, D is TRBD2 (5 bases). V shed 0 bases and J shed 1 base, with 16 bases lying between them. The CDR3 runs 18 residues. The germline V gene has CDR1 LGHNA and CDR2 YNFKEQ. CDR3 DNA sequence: TGTGCCAGCAGCCAAGAGTCCAGAGGGAGTTCGGCCAAAAACATTCAGTACTTC. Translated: CASSQESRGSSAKNIQYF.

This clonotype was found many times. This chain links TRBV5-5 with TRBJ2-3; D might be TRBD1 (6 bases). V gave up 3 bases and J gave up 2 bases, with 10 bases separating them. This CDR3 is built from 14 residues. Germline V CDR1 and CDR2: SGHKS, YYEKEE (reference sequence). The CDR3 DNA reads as TGTGCCAGCAGCTCCCGACAGGCCACAGATACGCAGTATTTT. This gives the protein CASSSRQATDTQYF.

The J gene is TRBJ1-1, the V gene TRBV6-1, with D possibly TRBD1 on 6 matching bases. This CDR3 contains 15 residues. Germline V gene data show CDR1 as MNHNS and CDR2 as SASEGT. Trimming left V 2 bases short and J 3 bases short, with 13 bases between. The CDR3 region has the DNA TGTGCCAGCAGTGAAAGGCTGGGACACCACACTGAAGCTTTCTTT. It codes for CASSERLGHHTEAFF.